This entry features one TCR beta chain sequence. Reverse transcription used about 0.5 to 1 ug RNA and random hexamers. A multiplex approach, immunoSEQ multiplex PCR, amplified TCR beta CDR3 across 54 Vbeta and 13 Jbeta. TCRdb re-called the immunoSEQ multiplex PCR reads with MiXCR, one entry per CDR3 protein. The sample consists of 110,000 or so distinct CDR3 sequences, around 92% of them appearing once. TCR beta sequences were obtained from blood CD8+ and CD4+ T cells. The entry originates in a study of CD8 T cells in Susac syndrome. The V gene lost 5 bases and the J gene lost 3 bases, with 14 bases spanning the gap. Germline CDR1 reads SGHTA; CDR2 reads FQGNSA. There are 14 residues in the CDR3.

Sample: CD4+ T cells from PBMCs. V gene TRBV7-2 combines with J gene TRBJ2-7; possibly TRBD1 or TRBD2 for D (6 bases each). The receptor's source is a human donor with multiple sclerosis. CDR3 nucleotides: TGTGCCAGCAGCCTACTTGGAGGGGGCTACGAGCAGTACTTC. Translated, it gives CASSLLGGGYEQYF.